Below are 30 T cell receptor beta chains sequenced from a single sample in a study of blood T cell repertoires in COVID-19. TCRdb keeps only in-frame clones here, not all; method: immunoSEQ multiplex PCR. The table has some 270,000 clones, approximately 90% seen once; the top ten hold 4.1%. Source material: PBMCs or T cells enriched from blood (not recorded which). The receptors here all came from a young woman with acute COVID-19.

The chain carries TRBV12-1 and TRBJ2-2; TRBD2, the table's D call, was not compared with the DNA. TRBV12-1 is tagged as a pseudogene. The CDR3 sequence is 13 residues long. Here the CDR3 reads CASSFRRTGELFF. The CDR3 DNA reads as TGTGCCAGCAGCTTTAGGAGGACCGGGGAGCTGTTTTTT.

The chain uses TRBV5-1 and TRBJ1-1; 7 positions match TRBD1. The germline V gene has CDR1 SGHRS and CDR2 YFSETQ. This CDR3 region has 16 residues. V shed 4 bases, J shed 6 bases, and the junction held 15 bases outside the gene matches. For the CDR3, the DNA is TGCGCCAGCAGCCGGGGAGACAGGGAGAAATCCCCTGAAGCTTTCTTT. Amino acids: CASSRGDREKSPEAFF.

The V gene is TRBV4-1, the J gene TRBJ2-7; 7 nucleotides align to TRBD1. The CDR3 spans 16 residues. J was trimmed by 2 bases and V by 2 bases; bases with no gene match: 9. Germline values: CDR1 MGHRA, CDR2 YSYEKL. CDR3 protein: CASSQTGDLRTYEQYF. CDR3 bases: TGCGCCAGCAGCCAAACAGGGGATCTGAGGACCTACGAGCAGTACTTC.

The V gene is TRBV3-1 (or the pseudogene TRBV3-2), the J gene TRBJ2-7; 8 bases align to TRBD1. Trimming at V came to 0 bases and at J to 5 bases, leaving 6 bases not matched to a gene. Germline V gene sequence: CDR1 LGHDT, CDR2 YNNKEL (reference sequence). The CDR3 extends over 15 amino acids. CDR3 sequence (DNA): TGTGCCAGCAGCCAAGATGCGGACAGGGTTAACGAGCAGTACTTC. This encodes CASSQDADRVNEQYF.

The chain employs TRBV11-3 and TRBJ2-3; no firm D call. CDR1 is SGHNT and CDR2 is YENEEA in the germline V gene. CDR3 length: 14 amino acids. V was cut by 4 bases and J by 3 bases, with 11 bases left in between. Written as DNA, the CDR3 is TGTGCCAGCAGCTCTCTCGCGGAGACAGATACGCAGTATTTT. It is translated as CASSSLAETDTQYF.

There are a few counts of this clone. This chain uses TRBV20-1 with TRBJ2-1; 13 bases are shared with TRBD2. CDR3 length: 16 residues. Per germline, CDR1 DFQATT and CDR2 SNEGSKA (reference sequence). Losses at the gene ends were 3 bases for V and 7 bases for J; bases not matched to a gene: 9. CDR3 region: CSASPPGLAGSNEQFF. The CDR3 DNA reads TGCAGTGCTAGTCCACCGGGACTAGCGGGATCTAATGAGCAGTTCTTC.

The chain combines TRBV6-2 or TRBV6-3 with TRBJ1-4; 8 bases are a match to TRBD1. CDR1 is MNHEY, CDR2 SVGEGT, per germline. J lost 8 bases, V lost 2 bases, and 7 bases had no gene match. The CDR3 loop spans 15 amino acids. The CDR3 protein is CASSYIGQGGEKLFF. DNA of the CDR3: TGTGCCAGCAGTTACATCGGACAGGGTGGAGAAAAACTGTTTTTT.

The chain's CDR3 is CASIGTGVYEQYF. DNA of the CDR3: TGTGCCAGCATAGGGACAGGGGTCTACGAGCAGTACTTC. The rearrangement uses TRBV25-1 and TRBJ2-7; TRBD1 matches at 10 bases. Germline trimming cut 7 bases from V and 3 bases from J; bases unmatched to any gene: 3. The CDR3 runs 13 residues. Germline CDR1 reads MGHDK; CDR2 reads SYGVNS.

This chain links TRBV7-3 with TRBJ2-3; possible D gene TRBD2, 5 bases. CDR1 and CDR2 (germline): SGHTA, FQGTGA. Deletions cut 1 base from V and 0 bases from J, with 11 bases between. This CDR3 region has 16 residues. CDR3 in DNA: TGTGCCAGCAGCTTAAGTCCAGCGGCTAGCACAGATACGCAGTATTTT. The encoded protein is CASSLSPAASTDTQYF.

The gene calls are TRBV14 and TRBJ2-2, with D perhaps TRBD2 (5 bases). Trimming cost V 0 bases and J 2 bases, with 25 bases left between them. CDR3 length: 21 residues. Germline CDR1 SGHDN, CDR2 FVKESK. CDR3 coding DNA: TGTGCCAGCAGCCAAGAGTCTTGTCGTTCGCGGGCGGGCCACAACACCGGGGAGCTGTTTTTT. It encodes CASSQESCRSRAGHNTGELFF.

The chain has TRBV14 and TRBJ2-3, with D uncertain. V was pared by 0 bases and J by 6 bases, with 7 bases between. The CDR3 consists of 13 residues. Germline-derived CDR1 and CDR2 are SGHDN and FVKESK. The chain's CDR3 is CASSQDSVDTQYF. CDR3 nucleotides: TGTGCCAGCAGCCAAGATTCCGTGGATACGCAGTATTTT.

The V call is TRBV10-3, the J call TRBJ2-7, with 8 bases matching TRBD2. Looked up from germline, CDR1 is ENHRY and CDR2 is SYGVKD. The CDR3 spans 17 residues. V shed 2 bases, J shed 6 bases, and the junction held 15 bases outside the gene matches. CDR3 loop: CAISEGGSSGKVGEQYF. The CDR3 DNA sequence: TGTGCCATCAGTGAGGGGGGCAGTAGCGGGAAAGTCGGCGAGCAGTACTTC.

This chain uses TRBV9 with TRBJ2-3; D possibly corresponds to TRBD2 (5 bases). CDR1 SGDLS and CDR2 YYNGEE come from the germline V gene. V was cut by 4 bases and J by 0 bases, with 15 bases left in between. There are 16 residues in the CDR3. This chain's CDR3 is CASSPLAPGSTDTQYF. The CDR3 bases are TGTGCCAGCAGCCCGTTAGCGCCGGGGAGCACAGATACGCAGTATTTT. Together with reference TRBV9 and TRBJ2-3, the CDR3 gives the full variable domain: DSGVTQTPKHLITATGQRVTLRCSPRSGDLSVYWYQQSLDQGLQFLIQYYNGEERAKGNILERFSAQQFPDLHSELNLSSLELGDSALYFCASSPLAPGSTDTQYFGPGTRLTVL.

The chain combines TRBV15 with TRBJ1-6; 8 nucleotides align to TRBD1. The CDR3 is 16 residues long. CDR1 and CDR2 from the germline V gene are LNHNV and YYDKDF (reference sequence). Trimming at V came to 3 bases and at J to 5 bases, leaving 6 bases not matched to a gene. The DNA of the CDR3 is TGTGCCACCAGCAGGGGGACAGGAGAAAATAATTCACCCCTCCACTTT. It encodes CATSRGTGENNSPLHF.

The rearrangement uses TRBV5-8 and TRBJ1-2; D call uncertain. V was shortened by 0 bases and J by 2 bases, with 5 bases between the two germline ends. The CDR3 loop spans 13 amino acids. The germline CDR1 and CDR2 sequences are SGHTS and YDEGEE. CDR3 residues: CASSLDNNYGYTF. The CDR3, as DNA: TGTGCCAGCAGCTTGGACAACAACTATGGCTACACCTTC.

The chain recombines TRBV28 with TRBJ2-7; TRBD1 agrees at 7 bases. From germline, CDR1 is MDHEN and CDR2 SYDVKM. J lost 2 bases, V lost 6 bases, and 7 bases had no gene match. The CDR3 runs to 14 residues. The CDR3 here is CASRSGQPTYEQYF. In DNA form, the CDR3 reads TGTGCCAGCAGATCGGGACAGCCTACCTACGAGCAGTACTTC.

This clone was seen just once. The J gene is TRBJ1-2, the V gene TRBV5-5; 9 bases line up with TRBD1. Losses at the gene ends were 2 bases for V and 6 bases for J; bases not matched to a gene: 11. Germline CDR1 reads SGHKS; CDR2 reads YYEKEE (reference sequence). The CDR3 length is 16 residues. The CDR3 nucleotides read TGTGCCAGCAGCTTTAGCCCCGCCGGGACAGGGAATGGCTACACCTTC. Its translation: CASSFSPAGTGNGYTF.

The J gene is TRBJ2-7, the V gene TRBV28; D gene uncertain. Per the germline V gene, CDR1 is MDHEN and CDR2 is SYDVKM. The CDR3 is made up of 17 amino acids. V lost 3 bases to trimming and J lost 0 bases, with 18 bases between them. The CDR3 DNA sequence: TGTGCCAGCAGTTTTTTGCCCTCCGGGTTAAGCTCCTACGAGCAGTACTTC. Protein product: CASSFLPSGLSSYEQYF.

The chain couples TRBV9 to TRBJ1-1; the match to TRBD1 covers 8 bases. The CDR3 totals 14 residues. After removal of 4 bases from V and 5 bases from J, the junction contained 7 bases not matched to a gene. CDR1 is SGDLS and CDR2 is YYNGEE in the germline V gene. This CDR3 reads CASSLGQGITEAFF. CDR3 DNA sequence: TGTGCCAGCAGCTTAGGACAGGGAATTACTGAAGCTTTCTTT.

The chain joins TRBV6-1 to TRBJ2-7; TRBD2 aligns across 10 bases. Germline trimming cut 3 bases from V and 4 bases from J; bases unmatched to any gene: 6. Germline CDR1 MNHNS, CDR2 SASEGT. The CDR3 contains 15 residues. The CDR3 reads CASSDLAGVSYEQYF. CDR3 bases: TGTGCCAGCAGTGATCTAGCGGGAGTCTCGTACGAGCAGTACTTC.

V is TRBV27 and J is TRBJ1-5, with TRBD1 identical over 7 bases. V shed 2 bases and J 1 base; nucleotides not matched to a gene: 2. The germline V gene has CDR1 MNHEY and CDR2 SMNVEV (reference sequence). The CDR3 consists of 15 residues. CDR3: CASSLTGESNQPQHF. CDR3 sequence (DNA): TGTGCCAGCAGTTTAACAGGGGAGAGCAATCAGCCCCAGCATTTT.

The chain joins TRBV11-2 to TRBJ1-2; a weak D match, TRBD1 (6 bases). Trimming pared 4 bases from V and 6 bases from J, leaving 24 bases between. CDR3 length: 17 amino acids. The germline CDR1 and CDR2 sequences are SGHAT and FQNNGV. CDR3 in amino acids: CASSYHRALNRAHGYTF. In DNA form, the CDR3 reads TGTGCCAGCAGCTATCATAGGGCCCTCAACAGGGCCCATGGCTACACCTTC.

This clone showed up just once. The chain recombines TRBV7-9 with TRBJ2-5; D unresolved. V was trimmed by 4 bases and J by 5 bases, leaving 8 bases between them. Germline V gives CDR1 SEHNR, CDR2 FQNEAQ (reference sequence). The CDR3 is 12 residues long. This CDR3 reads CASSSPGETQYF. CDR3 nucleotide sequence: TGTGCCAGCAGCTCCCCCGGGGAGACCCAGTACTTC.

The chain joins TRBV28 to TRBJ1-1; D is uncertain. V gave up 3 bases and J gave up 3 bases, with 8 bases separating them. This CDR3 comprises 13 residues. Germline assignment: CDR1 MDHEN and CDR2 SYDVKM. The CDR3 spells CASSFGWHTEAFF. For the CDR3, the DNA is TGTGCCAGCAGTTTTGGTTGGCACACTGAAGCTTTCTTT.

The V gene is TRBV29-1, the J gene TRBJ1-2; no definite D call. This CDR3 is 12 amino acids long. Trimming stripped 6 bases from V and 5 bases from J, with 13 bases between. Germline CDR1 is SQVTM and CDR2 is ANQGSEA. This chain's CDR3 is CSVEGPWYGYTF. CDR3 nucleotide sequence: TGCAGCGTGGAGGGCCCCTGGTATGGCTACACCTTC.

J is TRBJ1-1 and V is TRBV10-2, with a weak D call TRBD1 (6 bases). There are 13 residues in the CDR3. With 7 bases removed from V and 0 bases from J, the gap between germline ends came to 9 bases. CDR1 and CDR2 from the germline V gene are WSHSY and SAAADI. CDR3 sequence: CASTDSLNTEAFF. The CDR3 nucleotides read TGCGCCAGCACGGACAGTCTGAACACTGAAGCTTTCTTT.

J is TRBJ2-7 and V is TRBV9; TRBD2 agrees at 9 bases. Trimming took 2 bases from V and 0 from J; bases not matched to a gene: 6. Germline V CDR1 and CDR2: SGDLS, YYNGEE. The length of the CDR3 is 16 residues. The CDR3 region has the DNA TGTGCCAGCAGCGTTAGTAGCGGGAGTCCCTCCTACGAGCAGTACTTC. This translates into CASSVSSGSPSYEQYF.

The chain has TRBV24-1 and TRBJ2-2; 9 bases fit TRBD1. The CDR3 covers 16 residues. Germline V gene sequence: CDR1 KGHDR, CDR2 SFDVKD. J gave up 5 bases and V 3 bases, and 6 bases lay outside the gene matches. The CDR3: CATSDPGTGRTGELFF. Here the CDR3 DNA reads TGTGCCACCAGTGATCCGGGGACAGGGAGAACCGGGGAGCTGTTTTTT.

The chain employs TRBV5-1 and TRBJ1-6; 7 bases fit TRBD1. V lost 0 bases to trimming and J lost 8 bases; unmatched junction nucleotides: 5. From germline, CDR1 is SGHRS and CDR2 YFSETQ. The CDR3 is 15 residues long. The CDR3 loop is CASSLAGQGDSPLHF. For the CDR3, the DNA is TGCGCCAGCAGCTTGGCTGGGCAGGGGGATTCACCCCTCCACTTT.

This chain connects TRBV28 to TRBJ2-1; unclear D gene. V lost 7 bases and J 2 bases, leaving 9 bases between the germline ends. Germline CDR1 is MDHEN and CDR2 is SYDVKM. The CDR3 is 13 residues long. CDR3 loop: CASTAAPYNEQFF. The CDR3 DNA follows: TGTGCCAGCACCGCGGCCCCCTACAATGAGCAGTTCTTC.